The text below deals with one T cell receptor beta chain. It lacks a known antigen. No much larger clone is present one base from it, and per-base qualities are unavailable. The source of the sample is a study of multiple sclerosis patients with progressive multifocal leukoencephalopathy (dated by TCRdb to between 2017 and 2020). As for the study more broadly: Five MS patients treated with natalizumab who did not develop PML were sampled longitudinally as controls. Peripheral T and B cells were examined in MS patients who went on to develop PML (4 under natalizumab, 1 after alemtuzumab) as well as in treated patients who did not. From before therapy, through 6 and 12 months, up to PML onset, two natalizumab-treated patients who later developed PML were tracked longitudinally. The goal of the study was to detect any JC virus-specific or public T-cell expansions that arose at the time of PML onset. The investigation overall reported the following: Analysis was restricted to peripheral blood, although for natalizumab-associated PML, cerebrospinal fluid or brain lymphocytes might be more informative. When PML developed, no shared TRBV or TRBJ gene usage and no preferred TRBV-TRBJ pairings were found. Lower normalized Shannon entropy suggested less diverse TRB repertoires in most PML patients, whereas the natalizumab-treated controls showed values near 1. With only a small, descriptive cohort, it remained unclear whether the findings reflect JC virus infection or general immunocompromise. TRB clones with frequency above 0.5% were observed only in PML patients, but the clones expanded at PML onset were found to be already present before and during natalizumab therapy.

Using the immunoSEQ two-step multiplex PCR at survey-level depth, TRB CDR3 regions were amplified from genomic DNA. Each PCR was spiked with synthetic inline TR CDR3 controls spanning all V-J pairings to estimate template counts and remove amplification bias. Reads went through processing to reduce amplification and sequencing bias, and quantification was done against synthetic TR CDR3 analogs. On the study's bioinformatics: In ImmunoSEQ Analyzer, raw data were processed so that out-of-frame sequences and CDR3s with stop codons were removed, with gene names following IMGT nomenclature. Normalized Shannon entropy, defined as 1 minus Pielou's evenness, was used to summarize repertoire diversity. Two TRB sequences were counted as identical only if the two sequences had the same V gene, J gene and CDR3. Public PML clonotypes were defined as CDR3s shared by two or more PML-onset samples but absent from earlier samples, from controls, and from public databases. Skylign with the observed count method was used to analyze CDR3 amino acid composition at each position. What TCRdb holds here is the immuneACCESS table cut down to in-frame rearrangements. Part of the clones is not present; checked against another copy, under half of the missing clones reflect an unresolved V gene, and the others are unexplained. V, J and clone size derive from that table, while D and trimming were established from the DNA sequence. This sample holds approximately 26,000 clones; 88% were observed only once. 1.1% of the sample is taken by the ten largest.

Measured from the cysteine to the phenylalanine, the CDR3 is 16 residues long. Left in the record is the CDR3 DNA by itself, 48 bases read in frame from the first base. The junction shows trimming of 3 bases on V and 1 base on J, plus 15 bases between the germline ends. CDR1 and CDR2 are drawn from the germline V gene: SGHAT, FQNNGV. The time point label, as the study defines it: before natalizumab initiation. All listed patients had previously received interferon beta, and all PML patients were female. T0 blood samples were collected before the first natalizumab infusion. Isolation of peripheral blood mononuclear cells was performed by Ficoll-Hypaque density gradient centrifugation.

This clonotype originated in a human donor with multiple sclerosis. The sample was PBMCs. The chain links TRBV11-2 with TRBJ1-1; the D segment cannot be called with confidence. In nucleotides, the sequence is TGTGCCAGCAGCTTCAGGTCGGGAAAGCGGAACACTGAAGCTTTCTTT. This codes for CASSFRSGKRNTEAFF. Outside the CDR3, residues come from the reference TRBV11-2 and TRBJ1-1 proteins, so the full variable domain is: EAGVAQSPRYKIIEKRQSVAFWCNPISGHATLYWYQQILGQGPKLLIQFQNNGVVDDSQLPKDRFSAERLKGVDSTLKIQPAKLEDSAVYLCASSFRSGKRNTEAFFGQGTRLTVV.